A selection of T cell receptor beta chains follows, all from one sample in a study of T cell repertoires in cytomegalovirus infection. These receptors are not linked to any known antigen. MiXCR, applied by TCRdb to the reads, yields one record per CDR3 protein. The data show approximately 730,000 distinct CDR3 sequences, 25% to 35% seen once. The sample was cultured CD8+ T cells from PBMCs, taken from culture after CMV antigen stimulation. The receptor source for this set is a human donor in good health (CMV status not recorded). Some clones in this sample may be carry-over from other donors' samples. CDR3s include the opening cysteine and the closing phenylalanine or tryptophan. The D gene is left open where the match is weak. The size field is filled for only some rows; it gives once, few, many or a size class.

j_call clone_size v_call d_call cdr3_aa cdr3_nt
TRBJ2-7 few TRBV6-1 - CASSEANLGTYEQYF TGTGCCAGCAGTGAAGCAAATTTAGGAACCTACGAGCAGTACTTC
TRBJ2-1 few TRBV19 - CASSMAGAHNEQFF TGTGCCAGTAGTATGGCGGGGGCCCACAATGAGCAGTTCTTC
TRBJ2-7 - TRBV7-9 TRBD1 CASSGTRTGYPSYEQYF TGTGCCAGCAGCGGAACAAGGACAGGGTATCCTTCCTACGAGCAGTACTTC
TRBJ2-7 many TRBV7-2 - CASSLVGLAGDEQYF TGTGCCAGCAGCTTAGTGGGGCTGGCCGGGGACGAGCAGTACTTC
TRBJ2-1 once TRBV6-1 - CASSEFLNEQFF TGTGCCAGCAGTGAATTTTTAAATGAGCAGTTCTTC
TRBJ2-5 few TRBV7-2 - CASSSAVGRVGETQYF TGTGCCAGCAGCTCAGCGGTTGGCAGGGTCGGGGAGACCCAGTACTTC
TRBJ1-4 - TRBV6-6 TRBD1 CASSTSGGLFF TGTGCCAGCAGTACTTCAGGGGGACTGTTTTTT
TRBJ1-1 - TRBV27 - CASRVAGMGTEAFF TGTGCCAGCAGAGTGGCAGGCATGGGCACTGAAGCTTTCTTT
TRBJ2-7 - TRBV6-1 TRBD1 CASSVQGATYEQYF TGTGCCAGCAGTGTTCAGGGGGCCACCTACGAGCAGTACTTC
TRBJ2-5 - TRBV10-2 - CASNASPETQYF TGCGCCAGCAACGCTAGCCCAGAGACCCAGTACTTC
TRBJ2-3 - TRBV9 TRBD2 CASSPFGSGGFTDTQYF TGTGCCAGCAGCCCCTTCGGAAGCGGGGGGTTCACAGATACGCAGTATTTT
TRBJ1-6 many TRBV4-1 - CASSQDLRTLHF TGCGCCAGCAGCCAAGATTTACGGACCCTCCACTTT
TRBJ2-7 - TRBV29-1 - CSVEARSYEQYF TGCAGCGTTGAAGCCCGTTCCTACGAGCAGTACTTC
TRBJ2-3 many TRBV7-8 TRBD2 CASSQTSGVTDTQYF TGTGCCAGCAGCCAGACTAGCGGGGTGACAGATACGCAGTATTTT
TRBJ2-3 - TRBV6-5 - CASTKGARATDTQYF TGTGCCAGCACCAAGGGTGCCCGTGCCACAGATACGCAGTATTTT
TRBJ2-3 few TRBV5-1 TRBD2 CASSLSLAGHTDTQYF TGCGCCAGCAGCTTGAGCCTAGCGGGGCACACAGATACGCAGTATTTT
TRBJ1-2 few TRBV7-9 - CASARRGGSFSSNYGYTF TGTGCCAGCGCAAGACGGGGAGGCAGCTTCAGTTCTAACTATGGCTACACCTTC
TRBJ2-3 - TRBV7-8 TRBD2 CASSPGTSGGGWDTDTQYF TGTGCCAGCAGCCCGGGGACTAGCGGGGGGGGATGGGACACAGATACGCAGTATTTT
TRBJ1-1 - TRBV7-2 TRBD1 CASSLVYRETGANTEAFF TGTGCCAGCAGCTTAGTTTACCGGGAAACAGGGGCGAACACTGAAGCTTTCTTT
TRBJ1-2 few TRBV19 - CASSMLAGSPNYGYTF TGTGCCAGTAGTATGCTCGCCGGGTCACCTAACTATGGCTACACCTTC
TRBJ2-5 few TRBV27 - CASSFAVLETQYF TGTGCCAGCAGTTTCGCGGTTTTGGAGACCCAGTACTTC
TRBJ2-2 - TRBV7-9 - CASSTYAGLADTGELFF TGTGCCAGCAGCACCTACGCCGGGCTAGCAGACACCGGGGAGCTGTTTTTT
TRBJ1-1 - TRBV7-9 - CALVTGQIFTEAFF TGTGCCCTCGTGACAGGACAGATTTTCACTGAAGCTTTCTTT
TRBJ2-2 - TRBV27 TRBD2 CASSLLALAGGRTGELFF TGTGCCAGCAGTTTACTTGCTTTAGCGGGGGGCAGGACCGGGGAGCTGTTTTTT
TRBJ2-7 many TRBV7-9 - CASSSGTGGWEQYF TGTGCCAGCAGCTCAGGGACCGGGGGATGGGAGCAGTACTTC
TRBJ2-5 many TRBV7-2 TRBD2 CASSLTRTSGGAGETQYF TGTGCCAGCAGCTTAACCCGGACTAGCGGGGGGGCCGGGGAGACCCAGTACTTC
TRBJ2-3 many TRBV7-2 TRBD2 CASERGYTDTQYF TGTGCCAGCGAGCGGGGGTACACAGATACGCAGTATTTT
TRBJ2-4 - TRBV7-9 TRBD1 CASSLGTGGPLSQNIQYF TGTGCCAGCAGCCTCGGGACAGGCGGTCCCCTCTCCCAAAACATTCAGTACTTC
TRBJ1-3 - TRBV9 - CATRGSGNTIYF TGTGCCACGAGGGGTTCTGGAAACACCATATATTTT
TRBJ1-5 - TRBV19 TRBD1 CASSTGGSAQPQHF TGTGCCAGTAGTACAGGGGGTTCGGCTCAGCCCCAGCATTTT
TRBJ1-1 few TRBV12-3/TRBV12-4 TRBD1 CASSLERTGATEAFF TGTGCCAGCAGTTTAGAGCGGACAGGGGCCACTGAAGCTTTCTTT
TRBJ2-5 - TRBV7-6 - CASSSPLVNQETQYF TGTGCCAGCAGCTCGCCCCTGGTAAACCAAGAGACCCAGTACTTC
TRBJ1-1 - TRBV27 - CASSLTSRRTEAFF TGTGCCAGCAGTTTAACATCGAGACGGACTGAAGCTTTCTTT
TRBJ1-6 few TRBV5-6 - CASSLGFGWTSPLHF TGTGCCAGCAGCTTGGGGTTTGGGTGGACTTCACCCCTCCACTTT
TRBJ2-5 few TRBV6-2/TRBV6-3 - CASRPPGARETQYF TGTGCCAGCAGACCCCCGGGGGCGCGGGAGACCCAGTACTTC
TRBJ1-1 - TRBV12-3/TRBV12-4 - CASRGDMNTEAFF TGTGCCAGCAGGGGAGATATGAACACTGAAGCTTTCTTT
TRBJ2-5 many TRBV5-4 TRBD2 CASSLSGGVETQYF TGTGCCAGCAGCTTGAGCGGGGGGGTTGAGACCCAGTACTTC
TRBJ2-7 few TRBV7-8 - CASSSGVVWQYF TGTGCCAGCAGCTCAGGGGTCGTCTGGCAGTACTTC
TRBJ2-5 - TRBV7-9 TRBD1 CASSLPDRVWETQYF TGTGCCAGCAGCTTACCCGACAGGGTTTGGGAGACCCAGTACTTC
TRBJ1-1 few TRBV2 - CASSIHVINTEAFF TGTGCCAGCAGTATACATGTGATTAACACTGAAGCTTTCTTT
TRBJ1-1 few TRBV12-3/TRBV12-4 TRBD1 CASTQLTGATEAFF TGTGCCAGCACGCAGTTAACAGGGGCCACTGAAGCTTTCTTT